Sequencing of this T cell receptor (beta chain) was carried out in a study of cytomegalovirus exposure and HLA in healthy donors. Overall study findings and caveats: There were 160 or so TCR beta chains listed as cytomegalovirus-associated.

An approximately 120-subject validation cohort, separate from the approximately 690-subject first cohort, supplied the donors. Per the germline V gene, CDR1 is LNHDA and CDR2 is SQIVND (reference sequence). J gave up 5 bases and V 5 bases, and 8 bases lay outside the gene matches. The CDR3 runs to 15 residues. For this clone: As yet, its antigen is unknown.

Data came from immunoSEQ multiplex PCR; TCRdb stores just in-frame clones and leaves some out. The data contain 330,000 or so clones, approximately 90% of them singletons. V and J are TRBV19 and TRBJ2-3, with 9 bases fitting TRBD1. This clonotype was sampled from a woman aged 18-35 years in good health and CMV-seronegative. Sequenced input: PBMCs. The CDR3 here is CASSDMWDRVDTQYF. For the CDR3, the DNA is TGTGCCAGTAGTGATATGTGGGACAGGGTAGATACGCAGTATTTT.